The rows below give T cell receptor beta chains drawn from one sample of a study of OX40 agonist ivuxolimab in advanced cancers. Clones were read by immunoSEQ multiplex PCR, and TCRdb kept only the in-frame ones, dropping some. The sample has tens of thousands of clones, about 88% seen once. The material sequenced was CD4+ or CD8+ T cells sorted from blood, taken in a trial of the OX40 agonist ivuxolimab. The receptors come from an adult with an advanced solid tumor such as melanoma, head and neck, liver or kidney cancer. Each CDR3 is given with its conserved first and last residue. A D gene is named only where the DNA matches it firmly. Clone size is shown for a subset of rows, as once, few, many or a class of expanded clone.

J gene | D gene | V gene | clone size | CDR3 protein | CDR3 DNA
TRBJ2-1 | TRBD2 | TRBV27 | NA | CASSKREGPLNEQFF | TGTGCCAGCAGCAAGCGGGAGGGCCCCCTCAATGAGCAGTTCTTC
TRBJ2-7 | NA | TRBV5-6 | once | CASSPNWSYEQYF | TGTGCCAGCAGCCCCAACTGGTCCTACGAGCAGTACTTC
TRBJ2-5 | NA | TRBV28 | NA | CASSFGNLQETQYF | TGTGCCAGCAGTTTTGGGAACCTCCAAGAGACCCAGTACTTC
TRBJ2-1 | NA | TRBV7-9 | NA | CASSSGGSHNEQFF | TGTGCCAGCAGCTCCGGGGGATCACACAATGAGCAGTTCTTC
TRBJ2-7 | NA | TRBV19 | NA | CASTPGPVIYEQYF | TGTGCCAGTACCCCAGGACCAGTAATCTACGAGCAGTACTTC
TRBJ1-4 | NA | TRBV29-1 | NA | CSVLSVQDDGINEKLFF | TGCAGCGTTCTTTCGGTGCAGGACGACGGCATTAATGAAAAACTGTTTTTT
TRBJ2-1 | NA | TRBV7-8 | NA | CASSFSVLNEQFF | TGTGCCAGCAGCTTCTCAGTCCTCAATGAGCAGTTCTTC
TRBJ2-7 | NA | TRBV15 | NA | CATSRERASSYEQYF | TGTGCCACCAGCAGAGAAAGGGCAAGCTCCTACGAGCAGTACTTC
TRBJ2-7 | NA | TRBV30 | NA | CAWSRGMLDEQYF | TGTGCCTGGAGTCGAGGTATGTTGGACGAGCAGTACTTC
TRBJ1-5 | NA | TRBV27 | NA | CASSLIGDSNQPQHF | TGTGCCAGCAGCTTAATCGGGGATAGCAATCAGCCCCAGCATTTT
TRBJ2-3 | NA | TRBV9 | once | CASSDAMGSDTQYF | TGTGCCAGCAGCGACGCTATGGGGTCAGATACGCAGTATTTT
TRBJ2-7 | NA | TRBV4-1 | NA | CASSQMENAYEQYF | TGCGCCAGCAGCCAAATGGAGAACGCCTACGAGCAGTACTTC
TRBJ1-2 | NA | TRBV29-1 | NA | CSVEARLGYTF | TGCAGCGTTGAGGCCAGGTTAGGCTACACCTTC
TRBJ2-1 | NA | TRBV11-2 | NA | CASRAGPLVDEQFF | TGTGCCAGCCGTGCGGGGCCCTTAGTGGATGAGCAGTTCTTC
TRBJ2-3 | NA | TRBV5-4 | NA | CASSLEGSSTDTQYF | TGTGCCAGCAGCTTGGAAGGGAGTAGCACAGATACGCAGTATTTT
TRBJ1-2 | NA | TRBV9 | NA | CASSPGGPLWPTF | TGTGCCAGCAGCCCGGGGGGACCCTTATGGCCCACCTTC
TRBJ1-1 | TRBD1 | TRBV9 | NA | CASSVASGTGNEAFF | TGTGCCAGCAGCGTAGCCTCTGGGACAGGAAATGAAGCTTTCTTT
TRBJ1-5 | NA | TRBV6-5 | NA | CASSPNTNQPQHF | TGTGCCAGCAGTCCCAATACCAATCAGCCCCAGCATTTT
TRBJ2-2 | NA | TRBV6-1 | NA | CALGDPTGELFF | TGTGCCTTGGGTGACCCCACCGGGGAGCTGTTTTTT
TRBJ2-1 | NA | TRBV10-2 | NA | CASSVTRSGSYNEQFF | TGCGCCAGCAGTGTGACCCGGTCGGGCTCCTACAATGAGCAGTTCTTC
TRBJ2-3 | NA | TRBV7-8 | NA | CASSEGTDTQYF | TGTGCCAGCAGCGAAGGTACAGATACGCAGTATTTT
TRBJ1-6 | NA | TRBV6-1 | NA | CASSPYDAYNSPLHF | TGTGCCAGCAGTCCCTATGACGCTTATAATTCACCCCTCCACTTT
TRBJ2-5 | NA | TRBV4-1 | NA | CASSQLGAGLKETQYF | TGCGCCAGCAGCCAATTGGGGGCGGGCCTAAAAGAGACCCAGTACTTC
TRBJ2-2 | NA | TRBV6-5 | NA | CASSYSAGANTGELFF | TGTGCCAGCAGTTACTCCGCCGGGGCGAACACCGGGGAGCTGTTTTTT
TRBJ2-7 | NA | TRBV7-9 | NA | CASSSPYEQYF | TGTGCCAGCAGCAGTCCCTACGAGCAGTACTTC
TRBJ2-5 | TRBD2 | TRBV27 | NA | CASSLAGGETQYF | TGTGCCAGCAGTTTGGCGGGAGGAGAGACCCAGTACTTC
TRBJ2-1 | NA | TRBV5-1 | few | CASILRDTNEQFF | TGCGCCAGCATCCTCCGGGACACCAATGAGCAGTTCTTC
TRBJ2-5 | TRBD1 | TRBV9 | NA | CASSGTGIETQYF | TGTGCCAGCAGCGGGACAGGGATCGAGACCCAGTACTTC
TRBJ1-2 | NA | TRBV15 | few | CATSNPGKTSYGYTF | TGTGCCACCAGCAATCCAGGAAAAACTTCATATGGCTACACCTTC
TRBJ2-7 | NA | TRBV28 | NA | CASSTETGFVYEQYF | TGTGCCAGCAGTACCGAGACGGGGTTTGTTTACGAGCAGTACTTC
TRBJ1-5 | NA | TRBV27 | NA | CASSWAGNQPQHF | TGTGCCAGCAGTTGGGCGGGGAATCAGCCCCAGCATTTT
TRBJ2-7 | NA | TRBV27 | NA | CASSFGQGGEQYF | TGTGCCAGCAGTTTTGGGCAGGGAGGCGAGCAGTACTTC
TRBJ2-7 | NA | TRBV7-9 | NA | CASSPRGSYEQYF | TGTGCCAGCAGCCCCCGGGGCTCCTACGAGCAGTACTTC